This T cell receptor beta chain is from a study of blood T cell repertoires in COVID-19. Background on the study: Collection of acute and convalescent COVID-19 samples took place in the United States, Italy and Spain. PBMCs, B-cell-depleted T cells, or T cells were the source of the cDNA or gDNA that made up the material.

TCRdb's table, derived via immunoSEQ multiplex PCR, lists solely in-frame clones and lacks some. The data contain roughly 280,000 clones, approximately 91% of them singletons. This CDR3 region has 12 residues. Germline V gives CDR1 MNHEY, CDR2 SVGAGI. V was pared by 8 bases and J by 2 bases, with 10 bases between. While infection was still active, Seattle patients were enrolled and then followed longitudinally. The sequence came from a young woman with COVID-19, enrolled during active disease. V usage is TRBV6-5 and J usage is TRBJ2-7; possibly TRBD2 for D (5 bases). Sample: peripheral blood. CDR3 nucleotides: TGTGCCAGCTCCGGACTTACCTACGAGCAGTACTTC. Amino acids: CASSGLTYEQYF.